This T cell receptor (beta chain) was documented in a study of control samples from healthy donors and cancer patients. Germline loops: CDR1 SEHNR, CDR2 FQNEAQ (reference sequence). The CDR3 has 14 residues. J gave up 4 bases and V 5 bases, and 4 bases lay outside the gene matches. Libraries were prepared by immunoSEQ multiplex PCR; TCRdb keeps only in-frame clonotypes and omits some of them. Among some 130,000 clones, 92% were seen once, and the ten largest hold 5.5%. Sequencing was performed on blood. This rearrangement joins TRBV7-9 to TRBJ2-7; 11 bases line up with TRBD2. The receptor's source is a man aged 18 to 35 in good health. The CDR3 loop is CASSKGLAAYEQYF. The CDR3, as DNA: TGTGCCAGCAGCAAGGGACTAGCGGCGTACGAGCAGTACTTC.